Listed below are T cell receptor beta chains from one sample, sequenced in a study of vaccination and CD4 T cells after COVID-19. The antigens of these receptors remain unknown. TCRdb independently ran MiXCR on the PCR reads; one entry per CDR3 protein. This table has around 18,000 distinct CDR3 sequences, approximately 56% appearing once. The sample here was CD4+ T cells from blood, cultured in vitro, taken about 7 months after SARS-CoV-2 vaccination. The receptors originated from a human donor who had recovered from COVID-19. The CDR3 runs from the conserved cysteine through the conserved F or W. Fields, in order: D gene, J gene, clone size, V gene, CDR3 DNA, CDR3 protein. A D gene is named only where the DNA matches it firmly. Not all rows give a size; the values are once, few, many and, for expanded clones, a class.

d_gene: .
j_gene: TRBJ1-6
abundance: once
v_gene: TRBV6-1
CDR3nt: TGTGCCAGCAGCCGTACAGTCAGAGGGAGTTCACCCCTCCACTTT
CDR3aa: CASSRTVRGSSPLHF

d_gene: TRBD2
j_gene: TRBJ2-1
abundance: .
v_gene: TRBV20-1
CDR3nt: TGCAGTGCTTCCCCTAGCGGAAACAATGAGCAGTTCTTC
CDR3aa: CSASPSGNNEQFF

d_gene: .
j_gene: TRBJ2-2
abundance: .
v_gene: TRBV7-9
CDR3nt: .
CDR3aa: CASSRRAGELFF

d_gene: TRBD1
j_gene: TRBJ1-6
abundance: .
v_gene: TRBV6-1
CDR3nt: TGTGCCAGCAGCCCACTACAGGGGGCAGGGAATTCACCCCTCCACTTT
CDR3aa: CASSPLQGAGNSPLHF

d_gene: TRBD1
j_gene: TRBJ1-2
abundance: few
v_gene: TRBV15
CDR3nt: TGTGCCACCAGCAGCATTCGGACAGGGTATGGCTACACCTTC
CDR3aa: CATSSIRTGYGYTF

d_gene: .
j_gene: TRBJ1-2
abundance: .
v_gene: TRBV5-1
CDR3nt: TGCGCCAGCAGCACCGACTCTCCTAAGTATGGCTACACCTTC
CDR3aa: CASSTDSPKYGYTF

d_gene: TRBD1
j_gene: TRBJ1-6
abundance: .
v_gene: TRBV4-3
CDR3nt: TGCGCCAGCAGCCAGGCGACAGGGGTGGGACCCCTCCACTTT
CDR3aa: CASSQATGVGPLHF

d_gene: TRBD1
j_gene: TRBJ2-3
abundance: few
v_gene: TRBV24-1
CDR3nt: TGTGCCACCAGTGATGAGACAGGGGGCGCAGATACGCAGTATTTT
CDR3aa: CATSDETGGADTQYF

d_gene: TRBD2
j_gene: TRBJ2-1
abundance: few
v_gene: TRBV6-5
CDR3nt: TGTGCCAGCAGTTACTCGGCGGGAGGAGGTGAGCAGTTCTTC
CDR3aa: CASSYSAGGGEQFF

d_gene: TRBD2
j_gene: TRBJ2-5
abundance: .
v_gene: TRBV20-1
CDR3nt: TGCAGTGCCAGTAGCGGGGGGGACCAAGAGACCCAGTACTTC
CDR3aa: CSASSGGDQETQYF

d_gene: .
j_gene: TRBJ1-2
abundance: few
v_gene: TRBV19
CDR3nt: TGTGCCAGTAGTATAAAGGACTGGGGAGGTGGCTACACCTTC
CDR3aa: CASSIKDWGGGYTF

d_gene: .
j_gene: TRBJ1-1
abundance: .
v_gene: TRBV19
CDR3nt: TGTGCCAGTAGTGATCGGACCGCGTACTCAGACGAAGCTTTCTTT
CDR3aa: CASSDRTAYSDEAFF

d_gene: .
j_gene: TRBJ1-1
abundance: few
v_gene: TRBV19
CDR3nt: TGTGCCAGTAGTAAGGGTTTGGACACTGAAGCTTTCTTT
CDR3aa: CASSKGLDTEAFF

d_gene: TRBD2
j_gene: TRBJ2-3
abundance: few
v_gene: TRBV6-2/TRBV6-3
CDR3nt: TGTGCCAGCATGAAAGCGGGAGTACTCCCAGATACGCAGTATTTT
CDR3aa: CASMKAGVLPDTQYF

d_gene: .
j_gene: TRBJ2-2
abundance: few
v_gene: TRBV20-1
CDR3nt: TGCAGTGCTAGGGGCATGTGGGATACCGGGGAGCTGTTTTTT
CDR3aa: CSARGMWDTGELFF

d_gene: TRBD1
j_gene: TRBJ2-7
abundance: .
v_gene: TRBV15
CDR3nt: TGTGCCACCAGCAGGGGGACAGGGGGCTACGAGCAGTACTTC
CDR3aa: CATSRGTGGYEQYF

d_gene: TRBD2
j_gene: TRBJ2-5
abundance: few
v_gene: TRBV7-9
CDR3nt: TGTGCCAGCAGCTTCGGACTAGCGGGGGTTTCAGAGACCCAGTACTTC
CDR3aa: CASSFGLAGVSETQYF

d_gene: TRBD2
j_gene: TRBJ2-1
abundance: .
v_gene: TRBV24-1
CDR3nt: TGTGCCACCAGTGAGACCCGACTAGCGGGGCCGTACAATGAGCAGTTCTTC
CDR3aa: CATSETRLAGPYNEQFF

d_gene: .
j_gene: TRBJ2-5
abundance: few
v_gene: TRBV2
CDR3nt: TGTGCCAGCAGTGAAGATAGTGTGACCCAGTACTTC
CDR3aa: CASSEDSVTQYF

d_gene: .
j_gene: TRBJ1-1
abundance: .
v_gene: TRBV28
CDR3nt: TGTGCCAGCAGTTCAGGAGGGACTGAAGCTTTCTTT
CDR3aa: CASSSGGTEAFF

d_gene: TRBD2
j_gene: TRBJ2-3
abundance: .
v_gene: TRBV3-1
CDR3nt: TGTGCCAGCAGCCAAGATTGGGGTAGCGGGGGGTGGGGAACAGATACGCAGTATTTT
CDR3aa: CASSQDWGSGGWGTDTQYF

d_gene: .
j_gene: TRBJ1-6
abundance: few
v_gene: TRBV6-1
CDR3nt: TGTGCCAGCAGTGAAGGTGCCCGGGTTGGTCTCCTCCACTTT
CDR3aa: CASSEGARVGLLHF

d_gene: TRBD1
j_gene: TRBJ1-1
abundance: .
v_gene: TRBV4-2
CDR3nt: TGTGCCAGCAGCCGCCAACAGGGGTTGAACACTGAAGCTTTCTTT
CDR3aa: CASSRQQGLNTEAFF

d_gene: .
j_gene: TRBJ1-2
abundance: .
v_gene: TRBV27
CDR3nt: TGTGCCAGCAGTTTTGGAAGGGAGGGAACGGGCTACACCTTC
CDR3aa: CASSFGREGTGYTF

d_gene: TRBD2
j_gene: TRBJ2-1
abundance: .
v_gene: TRBV6-1
CDR3nt: TGTGCCAGCAGCGGACTAGCGGGAGTATCCTACAATGAGCAGTTCTTC
CDR3aa: CASSGLAGVSYNEQFF

d_gene: TRBD1
j_gene: TRBJ2-7
abundance: .
v_gene: TRBV20-1
CDR3nt: TGCAGTGCTAGAGACCGGGACAGGGGTGTATACGAGCAGTACTTC
CDR3aa: CSARDRDRGVYEQYF

d_gene: .
j_gene: TRBJ1-5
abundance: .
v_gene: TRBV12-3/TRBV12-4
CDR3nt: TGTGCCAGCAGTTTTGCAGCTTATAGCAATCAGCCCCAGCATTTT
CDR3aa: CASSFAAYSNQPQHF

d_gene: TRBD1
j_gene: TRBJ2-2
abundance: .
v_gene: TRBV7-8
CDR3nt: TGTGCCAGCAGCTCATGGACAGGGCGGACCGGGGAGCTGTTTTTT
CDR3aa: CASSSWTGRTGELFF

d_gene: .
j_gene: TRBJ2-3
abundance: .
v_gene: TRBV20-1
CDR3nt: TGCAGTGCGATGGGACTCATAGCGGATACGCAGTATTTT
CDR3aa: CSAMGLIADTQYF

d_gene: .
j_gene: TRBJ1-1
abundance: .
v_gene: TRBV2
CDR3nt: TGTGCCAGCAGTGATCCCGGCACTGAAGCTTTCTTT
CDR3aa: CASSDPGTEAFF

d_gene: TRBD2
j_gene: TRBJ2-5
abundance: .
v_gene: TRBV27
CDR3nt: TGTGCCAGCAGCCAAGGACTAGCGGGAGTTGAGACCCAGTACTTC
CDR3aa: CASSQGLAGVETQYF

d_gene: .
j_gene: TRBJ2-4
abundance: .
v_gene: TRBV18
CDR3nt: TGTGCCAGCTCCTCCGGGGACGGACGAAACATTCAGTACTTC
CDR3aa: CASSSGDGRNIQYF